This is a list of T cell receptor beta chains from one sample in a study of T-cell reconstitution after alpha-beta-depleted transplantation in children. One entry per CDR3 protein, called by TCRdb with MiXCR from the PCR reads. In the table there are about 110,000 distinct CDR3 sequences, about a tenth of which are singletons. Sample: PBMCs, taken before TCRalphabeta/CD19-depleted stem cell transplant. The receptor set was obtained from a boy aged 2-15 years with acute lymphoblastic leukemia, due to receive a stem cell transplant. Each CDR3 is given with its conserved first and last residue. Fields, in order: D gene, clone size, V gene, J gene, CDR3 protein, CDR3 DNA. A D gene is named only where the DNA matches it firmly. Where a row states a size, it is once, few, many or the class of an expanded clone; other rows omit it.

d_call: TRBD1
clone_size: few
v_call: TRBV29-1
j_call: TRBJ1-1
cdr3_aa: CSDSRGRLGEAFF
cdr3_nt: TGCAGCGACTCGAGGGGGCGGTTGGGTGAAGCTTTCTTT

d_call: TRBD2
clone_size: .
v_call: TRBV7-6
j_call: TRBJ2-3
cdr3_aa: CASSLRTSSGAGRTDTQYF
cdr3_nt: TGTGCCAGCAGCTTAAGGACTAGTAGTGGGGCGGGGCGCACAGATACGCAGTATTTT

d_call: TRBD2
clone_size: .
v_call: TRBV20-1
j_call: TRBJ2-7
cdr3_aa: CRLAGGPYEQYF
cdr3_nt: TGCAGACTAGCGGGAGGGCCCTACGAGCAGTACTTC

d_call: TRBD2
clone_size: many
v_call: TRBV20-1
j_call: TRBJ2-5
cdr3_aa: CSARVSGRETQYF
cdr3_nt: TGCAGTGCTAGAGTTAGCGGGAGAGAGACCCAGTACTTC

d_call: TRBD1
clone_size: few
v_call: TRBV5-1
j_call: TRBJ2-7
cdr3_aa: CASSLQGVPYEQYF
cdr3_nt: TGCGCCAGCAGCTTACAGGGGGTCCCCTACGAGCAGTACTTC

d_call: .
clone_size: many
v_call: TRBV25-1
j_call: TRBJ2-7
cdr3_aa: CASSEAGQPYYEQYF
cdr3_nt: TGTGCCAGCAGTGAAGCCGGGCAGCCGTACTACGAGCAGTACTTC

d_call: TRBD1
clone_size: .
v_call: TRBV5-5
j_call: TRBJ1-1
cdr3_aa: CASSLRDRGQMNTEAFF
cdr3_nt: TGTGCCAGCAGCTTGCGGGACAGGGGCCAGATGAACACTGAAGCTTTCTTT

d_call: .
clone_size: few
v_call: TRBV6-5
j_call: TRBJ1-1
cdr3_aa: CASSYNGARSAFF
cdr3_nt: TGTGCCAGCAGTTACAACGGCGCCCGGTCAGCTTTCTTT

d_call: TRBD2
clone_size: many
v_call: TRBV20-1
j_call: TRBJ2-1
cdr3_aa: CSARGTRDNEQFF
cdr3_nt: TGCAGTGCTAGGGGGACTAGAGACAATGAGCAGTTCTTC

d_call: TRBD2
clone_size: many
v_call: TRBV7-9
j_call: TRBJ2-3
cdr3_aa: CASDGGLAGYTDTQYF
cdr3_nt: TGTGCCAGCGACGGCGGACTAGCGGGTTACACAGATACGCAGTATTTT

d_call: .
clone_size: many
v_call: TRBV3-1
j_call: TRBJ2-4
cdr3_aa: CASSQAVQAGNIQYF
cdr3_nt: TGTGCCAGCAGCCAGGCCGTCCAGGCGGGCAACATTCAGTACTTC

d_call: .
clone_size: many
v_call: TRBV5-1
j_call: TRBJ2-2
cdr3_aa: CASSPDLNTGELFF
cdr3_nt: TGCGCCAGCAGCCCGGACCTAAACACCGGGGAGCTGTTTTTT

d_call: .
clone_size: few
v_call: TRBV5-1
j_call: TRBJ2-5
cdr3_aa: CASSLGGRSETQYF
cdr3_nt: TGCGCCAGCAGCTTGGGGGGGCGGTCAGAGACCCAGTACTTC

d_call: .
clone_size: few
v_call: TRBV3-1
j_call: TRBJ2-7
cdr3_aa: CASSRTRASYEQYF
cdr3_nt: TGTGCCAGCAGCCGCACCCGGGCCTCCTACGAGCAGTACTTC

d_call: TRBD2
clone_size: .
v_call: TRBV29-1
j_call: TRBJ2-3
cdr3_aa: CSVDGVLAGTDTQYF
cdr3_nt: TGCAGCGTTGATGGAGTACTAGCGGGAACAGATACGCAGTATTTT

d_call: .
clone_size: .
v_call: TRBV4-2
j_call: TRBJ2-1
cdr3_aa: CASSQDPSPSSYNEQFF
cdr3_nt: TGTGCCAGCAGCCAAGATCCCTCGCCGAGCTCCTACAATGAGCAGTTCTTC

d_call: .
clone_size: many
v_call: TRBV6-1
j_call: TRBJ1-1
cdr3_aa: CASSGIDGGEAFF
cdr3_nt: TGTGCCAGCAGTGGGATTGATGGGGGTGAAGCTTTCTTT

d_call: TRBD2
clone_size: .
v_call: TRBV3-1
j_call: TRBJ2-7
cdr3_aa: CACSQGIAGAYEQYF
cdr3_nt: TGTGCCTGCAGCCAAGGCATAGCGGGAGCCTACGAGCAGTACTTC

d_call: .
clone_size: .
v_call: TRBV5-1
j_call: TRBJ2-2
cdr3_aa: CASTNMQAGELFF
cdr3_nt: TGCGCCAGCACAAATATGCAGGCCGGGGAGCTGTTTTTT

d_call: TRBD2
clone_size: .
v_call: TRBV29-1
j_call: TRBJ2-1
cdr3_aa: CSARGDGMNNEQFF
cdr3_nt: TGCAGCGCCCGGGGGGACGGGATGAACAATGAGCAGTTCTTC

d_call: .
clone_size: few
v_call: TRBV27
j_call: TRBJ2-4
cdr3_aa: CASSPPGAKNIQYF
cdr3_nt: TGTGCCAGCTCCCCCCCGGGGGCCAAAAACATTCAGTACTTC

d_call: .
clone_size: few
v_call: TRBV20-1
j_call: TRBJ1-1
cdr3_aa: CSASGGATEAFF
cdr3_nt: TGCAGTGCTAGCGGTGGTGCCACTGAAGCTTTCTTT

d_call: .
clone_size: few
v_call: TRBV12-3/TRBV12-4
j_call: TRBJ2-2
cdr3_aa: CASSPISSPNTGELFF
cdr3_nt: TGTGCCAGCAGCCCCATTAGCAGTCCGAACACCGGGGAGCTGTTTTTT

d_call: .
clone_size: .
v_call: TRBV10-1
j_call: TRBJ2-7
cdr3_aa: CASSESAAREQYF
cdr3_nt: TGCGCCAGCAGTGAGTCCGCCGCTAGGGAGCAGTACTTC

d_call: .
clone_size: few
v_call: TRBV7-9
j_call: TRBJ1-4
cdr3_aa: CASSSQEATNEKLFF
cdr3_nt: TGTGCCAGCAGCTCGCAGGAGGCAACTAATGAAAAACTGTTTTTT

d_call: .
clone_size: .
v_call: TRBV6-5
j_call: TRBJ2-6
cdr3_aa: CASSYLSSGANVLTF
cdr3_nt: TGTGCCAGCAGTTACCTGAGCTCTGGGGCCAACGTCCTGACTTTC

d_call: .
clone_size: few
v_call: TRBV14
j_call: TRBJ1-5
cdr3_aa: CASSQGLGRPQHF
cdr3_nt: TGTGCCAGCAGCCAGGGACTTGGGCGGCCCCAGCATTTT

d_call: TRBD2
clone_size: few
v_call: TRBV5-1
j_call: TRBJ2-1
cdr3_aa: CASSSGLAGSSYNEQFF
cdr3_nt: TGCGCCAGCAGCTCCGGACTAGCGGGCAGCTCCTACAATGAGCAGTTCTTC

d_call: TRBD2
clone_size: few
v_call: TRBV7-3
j_call: TRBJ2-2
cdr3_aa: CASSASGRVGELFF
cdr3_nt: TGTGCCAGCAGCGCTAGCGGGAGGGTCGGGGAGCTGTTTTTT

d_call: TRBD2
clone_size: .
v_call: TRBV18
j_call: TRBJ2-1
cdr3_aa: CASSPLAGVQVNEQFF
cdr3_nt: TGTGCCAGCTCACCACTAGCGGGAGTACAGGTCAATGAGCAGTTCTTC

d_call: TRBD2
clone_size: .
v_call: TRBV4-1
j_call: TRBJ2-2
cdr3_aa: CASSRLAGGNGELFF
cdr3_nt: TGCGCCAGCAGCCGACTAGCGGGAGGTAACGGGGAGCTGTTTTTT

d_call: .
clone_size: .
v_call: TRBV30
j_call: TRBJ2-7
cdr3_aa: CAWSARWAFSSYEQYF
cdr3_nt: TGTGCCTGGAGTGCCAGATGGGCCTTTAGCTCCTACGAGCAGTACTTC

d_call: TRBD1
clone_size: .
v_call: TRBV20-1
j_call: TRBJ2-2
cdr3_aa: CSTDRENTGELFF
cdr3_nt: TGCAGTACTGACAGGGAGAACACCGGGGAGCTGTTTTTT

d_call: .
clone_size: .
v_call: TRBV5-1
j_call: TRBJ2-2
cdr3_aa: CASSLPTDPGELFF
cdr3_nt: TGCGCCAGCAGCTTACCGACAGATCCCGGGGAGCTGTTTTTT

d_call: TRBD2
clone_size: many
v_call: TRBV5-1
j_call: TRBJ2-1
cdr3_aa: CASKAALAGGPQYNEQFF
cdr3_nt: TGCGCCAGCAAAGCAGCACTAGCGGGAGGGCCTCAATACAATGAGCAGTTCTTC

d_call: .
clone_size: few
v_call: TRBV5-5
j_call: TRBJ2-1
cdr3_aa: CASSLQGGVEQFF
cdr3_nt: TGTGCCAGCAGCTTACAGGGGGGGGTTGAGCAGTTCTTC

d_call: .
clone_size: .
v_call: TRBV7-8
j_call: TRBJ2-4
cdr3_aa: CASSFPDPGSHRNIQYF
cdr3_nt: TGTGCCAGCAGCTTTCCTGACCCGGGGTCCCACAGAAACATTCAGTACTTC

d_call: .
clone_size: many
v_call: TRBV6-5
j_call: TRBJ1-5
cdr3_aa: CASSLRGHSNQPQHF
cdr3_nt: TGTGCCAGCAGCCTCAGGGGCCATAGCAATCAGCCCCAGCATTTT